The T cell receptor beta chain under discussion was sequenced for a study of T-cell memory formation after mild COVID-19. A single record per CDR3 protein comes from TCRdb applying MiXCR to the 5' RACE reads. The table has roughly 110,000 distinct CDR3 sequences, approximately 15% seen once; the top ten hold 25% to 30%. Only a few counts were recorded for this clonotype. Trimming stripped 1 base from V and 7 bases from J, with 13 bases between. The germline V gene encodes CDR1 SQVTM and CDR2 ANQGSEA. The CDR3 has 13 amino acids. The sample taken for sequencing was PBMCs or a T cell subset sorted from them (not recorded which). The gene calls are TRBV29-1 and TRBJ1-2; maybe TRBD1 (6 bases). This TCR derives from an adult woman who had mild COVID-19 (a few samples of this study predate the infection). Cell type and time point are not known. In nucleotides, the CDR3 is TGCAGCGTTGAAGGCAACAGGGCTCGTGGCTACACCTTC. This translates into CSVEGNRARGYTF.